The rows below give T cell receptor beta chains drawn from one sample of a study of identical twins. TCRdb recomputed calls from the 5' RACE reads with MiXCR, one row per CDR3 protein. In the table there are 250,000 or so distinct CDR3 sequences, roughly 13% of which are singletons. These same data were also listed under a study on yellow fever vaccine responses in identical twins.

Sequenced material: memory (CD45RO+) T cells sorted from blood. These receptors all come from a woman younger than 30 in good health. Each CDR3 is given with its conserved first and last residue. A D gene is named only where the DNA matches it firmly. Clone size is shown for a subset of rows, as once, few, many or a class of expanded clone.

-,many,TRBV6-1,TRBJ2-7,TGTGCCAGCAGAGACTGGGGAGGGGGCCACGAGCAGTACTTC,CASRDWGGGHEQYF
TRBD2,many,TRBV5-1,TRBJ2-1,TGCGCCAGCAGCTTGCTCTCGTCTAGCGGGGGACTCAGCTCCTACAATGAGCAGTTCTTC,CASSLLSSSGGLSSYNEQFF
-,once,TRBV18,TRBJ2-7,TGTGCCAGCTCACTAGACAGGCGGGGCCGGGGCGAGCAGTACTTC,CASSLDRRGRGEQYF
-,-,TRBV18,TRBJ2-7,TGTGCCAGCTCACCCGCAGACTACGAGCAGTACTTC,CASSPADYEQYF
-,-,TRBV6-1,TRBJ1-1,TGTGCCAGCAGTACCGCTCGATCCACTGAAGCTTTCTTT,CASSTARSTEAFF
TRBD1,-,TRBV28,TRBJ2-3,TGTGCCAGCAGTTTGCTAGGGGGCGGCCGGCCAACAGATACGCAGTATTTT,CASSLLGGGRPTDTQYF
TRBD1,few,TRBV29-1,TRBJ1-2,TGCAGCGCTTGGACAGGGCGAGCTAACTATGGCTACACCTTC,CSAWTGRANYGYTF
TRBD2,few,TRBV5-1,TRBJ2-1,TGCGCCAGCAGCGCCCGGACTAGCGGGGGCAATGAGCAGTTCTTC,CASSARTSGGNEQFF
-,-,TRBV11-2,TRBJ2-4,TGTGCCAGCAGTCCCCCCACAGGATGGAACATTCAGTACTTC,CASSPPTGWNIQYF
-,-,TRBV5-4,TRBJ2-5,TGTGCCAGCAGACCCTTCGGTAGCGGTCAAGAGACCCAGTACTTC,CASRPFGSGQETQYF
-,many,TRBV28,TRBJ1-2,TGTGCCAGCAGTTTAATTGTCAGCTGGAACTATGGCTACACCTTC,CASSLIVSWNYGYTF